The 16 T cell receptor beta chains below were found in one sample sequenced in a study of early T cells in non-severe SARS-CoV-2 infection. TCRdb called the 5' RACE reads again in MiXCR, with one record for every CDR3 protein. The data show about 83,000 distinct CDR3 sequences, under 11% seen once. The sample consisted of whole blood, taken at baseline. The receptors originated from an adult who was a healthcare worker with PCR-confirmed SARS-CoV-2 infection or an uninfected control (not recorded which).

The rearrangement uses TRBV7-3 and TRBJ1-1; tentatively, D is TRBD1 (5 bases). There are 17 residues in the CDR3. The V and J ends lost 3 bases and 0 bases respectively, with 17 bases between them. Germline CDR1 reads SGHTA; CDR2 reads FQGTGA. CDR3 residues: CASSFGGSRLMNTEAFF. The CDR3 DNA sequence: TGTGCCAGCAGCTTTGGGGGATCACGACTTATGAACACTGAAGCTTTCTTT.

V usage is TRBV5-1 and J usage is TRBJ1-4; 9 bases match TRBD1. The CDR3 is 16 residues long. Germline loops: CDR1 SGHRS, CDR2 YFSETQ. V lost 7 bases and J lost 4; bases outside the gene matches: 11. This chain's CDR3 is CASRPGGQGLNEKLFF. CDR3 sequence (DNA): TGCGCCAGCCGACCTGGGGGACAGGGACTTAATGAAAAACTGTTTTTT.

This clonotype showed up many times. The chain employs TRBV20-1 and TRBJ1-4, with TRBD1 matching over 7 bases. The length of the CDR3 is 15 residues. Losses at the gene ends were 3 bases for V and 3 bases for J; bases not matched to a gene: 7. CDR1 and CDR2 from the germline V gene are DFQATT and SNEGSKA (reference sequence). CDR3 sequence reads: CSARWDSQANEKLFF. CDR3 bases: TGCAGTGCTAGGTGGGACAGTCAGGCTAATGAAAAACTGTTTTTT.

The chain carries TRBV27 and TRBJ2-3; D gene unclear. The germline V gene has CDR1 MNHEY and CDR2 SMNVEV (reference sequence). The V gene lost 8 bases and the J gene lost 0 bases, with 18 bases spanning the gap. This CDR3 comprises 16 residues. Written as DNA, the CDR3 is TGTGCCAGCTCCTTGAACGGACCAACTAGCACAGATACGCAGTATTTT. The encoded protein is CASSLNGPTSTDTQYF.

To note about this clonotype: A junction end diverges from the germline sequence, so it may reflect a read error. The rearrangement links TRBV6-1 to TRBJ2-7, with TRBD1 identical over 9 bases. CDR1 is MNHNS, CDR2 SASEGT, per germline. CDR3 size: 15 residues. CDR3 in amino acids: CASTEVWTGDYEQYF. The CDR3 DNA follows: TGTGCCAGCACTGAAGTCTGGACAGGGGACTACGAGCAGTACTTC.

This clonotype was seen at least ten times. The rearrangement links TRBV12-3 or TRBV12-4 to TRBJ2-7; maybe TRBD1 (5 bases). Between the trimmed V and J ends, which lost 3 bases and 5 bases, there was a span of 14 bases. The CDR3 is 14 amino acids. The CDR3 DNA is TGTGCCAGCAGTTTTACAGGCGTTACGGACGAGCAGTACTTC. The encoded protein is CASSFTGVTDEQYF.

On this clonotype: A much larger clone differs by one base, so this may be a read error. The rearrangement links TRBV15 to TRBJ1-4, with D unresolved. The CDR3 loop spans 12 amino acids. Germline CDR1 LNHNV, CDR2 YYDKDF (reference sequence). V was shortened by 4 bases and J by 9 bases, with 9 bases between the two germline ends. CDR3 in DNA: TGTGCCACCAGCACCGTAGGGAAAAAACTGTTTTTT. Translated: CATSTVGKKLFF.

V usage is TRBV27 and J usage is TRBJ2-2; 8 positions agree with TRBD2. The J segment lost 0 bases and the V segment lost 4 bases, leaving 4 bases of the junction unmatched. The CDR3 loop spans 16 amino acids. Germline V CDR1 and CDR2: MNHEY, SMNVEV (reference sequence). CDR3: CASSSPTSANTGELFF. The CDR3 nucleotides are TGTGCCAGCAGTTCCCCGACTAGCGCGAACACCGGGGAGCTGTTTTTT.

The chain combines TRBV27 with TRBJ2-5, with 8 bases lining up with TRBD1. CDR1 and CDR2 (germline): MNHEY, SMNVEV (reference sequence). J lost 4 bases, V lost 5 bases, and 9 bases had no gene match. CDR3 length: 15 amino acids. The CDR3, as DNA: TGTGCCAGCAGTGGACGGACAGGGCGTGGAGAGACCCAGTACTTC. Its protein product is CASSGRTGRGETQYF.

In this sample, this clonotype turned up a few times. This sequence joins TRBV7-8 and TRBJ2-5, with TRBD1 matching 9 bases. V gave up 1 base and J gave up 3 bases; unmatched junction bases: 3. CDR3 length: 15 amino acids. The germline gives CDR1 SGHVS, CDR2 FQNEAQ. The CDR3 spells CASSLGRTGEETQYF. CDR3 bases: TGTGCCAGCAGCTTAGGGCGGACAGGGGAAGAGACCCAGTACTTC.

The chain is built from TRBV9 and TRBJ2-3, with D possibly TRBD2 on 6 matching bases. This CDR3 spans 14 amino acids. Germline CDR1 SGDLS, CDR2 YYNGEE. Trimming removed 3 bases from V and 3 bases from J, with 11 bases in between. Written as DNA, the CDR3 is TGTGCCAGCAGCGGGAGGAGGGAGACAGATACGCAGTATTTT. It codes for CASSGRRETDTQYF. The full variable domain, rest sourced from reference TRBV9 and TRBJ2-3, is DSGVTQTPKHLITATGQRVTLRCSPRSGDLSVYWYQQSLDQGLQFLIQYYNGEERAKGNILERFSAQQFPDLHSELNLSSLELGDSALYFCASSGRRETDTQYFGPGTRLTVL.

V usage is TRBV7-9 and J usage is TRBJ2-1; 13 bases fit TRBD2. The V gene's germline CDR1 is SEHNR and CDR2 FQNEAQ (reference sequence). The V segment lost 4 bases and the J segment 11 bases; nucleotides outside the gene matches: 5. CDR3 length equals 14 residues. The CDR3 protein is CASSYGTSGTKQFF. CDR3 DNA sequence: TGTGCCAGCAGCTACGGGACTAGCGGGACTAAGCAGTTCTTC.

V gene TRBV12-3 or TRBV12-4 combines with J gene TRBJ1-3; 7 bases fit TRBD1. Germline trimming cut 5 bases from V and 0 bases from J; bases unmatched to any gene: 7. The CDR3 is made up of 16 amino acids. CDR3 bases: TGTGCCAGCAGTCCACGACAGGGCCTCTCTGGAAACACCATATATTTT. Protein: CASSPRQGLSGNTIYF.

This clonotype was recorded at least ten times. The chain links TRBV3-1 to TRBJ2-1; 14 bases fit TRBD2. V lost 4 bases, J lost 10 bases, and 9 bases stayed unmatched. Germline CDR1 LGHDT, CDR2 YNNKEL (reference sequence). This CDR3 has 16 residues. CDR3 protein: CASSLVGTSGRQEQFF. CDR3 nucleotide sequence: TGTGCCAGCAGCCTTGTTGGGACTAGCGGGAGACAGGAGCAGTTCTTC.

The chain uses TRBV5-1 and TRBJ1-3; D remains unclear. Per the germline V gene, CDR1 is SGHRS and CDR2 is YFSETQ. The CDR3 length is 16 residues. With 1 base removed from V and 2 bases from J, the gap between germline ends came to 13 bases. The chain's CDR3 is CASSLLGSAPGNTIYF. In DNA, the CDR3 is TGCGCCAGCAGCTTGTTGGGTAGTGCACCTGGAAACACCATATATTTT.

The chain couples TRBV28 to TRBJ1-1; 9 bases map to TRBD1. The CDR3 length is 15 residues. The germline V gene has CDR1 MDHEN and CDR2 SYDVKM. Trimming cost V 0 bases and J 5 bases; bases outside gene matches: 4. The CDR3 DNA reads TGTGCCAGCAGTTTATGGACAGGGGGTGGGACTGAAGCTTTCTTT. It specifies CASSLWTGGGTEAFF.